This T cell receptor (beta chain) emerged from a study of shared clonotypes between healthy human individuals. Whole-study results and caveats: It was observed that around 5% of naive CD4 clonotypes were shared across a few donors.

The repertoire was sequenced with immunoSEQ multiplex PCR; TCRdb's copy has only in-frame clones and lacks some. The sample holds over a million clones, around four fifths seen once. V gave up 5 bases and J gave up 5 bases, with 15 bases separating them. The CDR3 has 14 amino acids. The germline V gene encodes CDR1 SNHLY and CDR2 FYNNEI. This clone was counted many times. The antigen remains undetermined. The sequence derives from a man younger than 35 in good health. The genes are TRBV2 and TRBJ1-1, with D hard to call. Specimen: memory CD4+ T cells sorted from blood. The sample's subset: CD45RA-negative fraction. The CDR3 sequence is CASSKDGGWTEAFF. The CDR3 nucleotides are TGTGCCAGCAGTAAGGACGGAGGATGGACTGAAGCTTTCTTT.